This entry describes one T cell receptor (beta chain). Its matching antigen is unknown. Germline assignment: CDR1 LGHNA and CDR2 YSLEER. The CDR3 has 15 amino acids. Trimming removed 1 base from V and 0 bases from J, with 8 bases in between. This sample was taken from a study of graft-versus-host responses after intestinal transplantation. Findings and limits, study-wide: The marrow of recipients harbored GvH clones, and ileum or blood showed some of them first.

Using immunoSEQ multiplex PCR, the repertoire was profiled, and TCRdb retains in-frame clones only, with some absent. The sample lists about 130,000 clones; 80% to 95% were seen once. The sample here was unstimulated CD4+ T cells sorted from spleen or lymph node cells, taken before intestinal transplant. The clonotype originates from a human donor who received an intestinal transplant. The rearrangement joins TRBV4-3 to TRBJ2-3; D gene unclear. The CDR3 bases are TGCGCCAGCAGCCAAGCAAAGTTCAGCACAGATACGCAGTATTTT. Protein sequence: CASSQAKFSTDTQYF.